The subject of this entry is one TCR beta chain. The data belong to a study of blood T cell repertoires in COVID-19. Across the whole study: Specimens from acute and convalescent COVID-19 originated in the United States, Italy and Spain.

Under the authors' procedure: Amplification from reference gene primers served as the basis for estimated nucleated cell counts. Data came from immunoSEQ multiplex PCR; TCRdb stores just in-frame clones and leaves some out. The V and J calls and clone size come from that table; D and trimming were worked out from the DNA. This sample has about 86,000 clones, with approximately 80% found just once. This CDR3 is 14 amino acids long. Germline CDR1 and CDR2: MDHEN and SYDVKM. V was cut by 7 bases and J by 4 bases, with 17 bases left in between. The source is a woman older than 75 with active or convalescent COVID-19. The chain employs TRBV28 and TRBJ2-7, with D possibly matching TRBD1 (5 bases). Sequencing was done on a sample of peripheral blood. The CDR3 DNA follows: TGTGCCAGCAACCAAGCCCAGGGTGGGTACGAGCAGTACTTC. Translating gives CASNQAQGGYEQYF.